The 19 T cell receptor beta chains below were found in one sample sequenced in a study of OX40 agonist ivuxolimab in advanced cancers. Sequenced by immunoSEQ multiplex PCR; TCRdb stores in-frame clones only, minus some. Of about 91,000 clones detected, about 87% appear once; the ten largest clones hold around 4.5%. Sequences were derived from CD4+ or CD8+ T cells sorted from blood, sampled in a trial of the OX40 agonist ivuxolimab. The source is an adult with an advanced solid tumor such as melanoma, head and neck, liver or kidney cancer.

This clone was recorded once. The J gene is TRBJ2-7, the V gene TRBV7-2; the D is unclear. This CDR3 is built from 12 residues. Germline CDR1 reads SGHTA; CDR2 reads FQGNSA. Trimming removed 1 base at V and 7 bases at J, with 8 bases between. In nucleotides, the CDR3 is TGTGCCAGCAGCTTAGGGCCCCTGGAGCAGTACGTC. Amino acid sequence: CASSLGPLEQYV.

The chain links TRBV6-5 to TRBJ2-7; TRBD1 is a possible D gene (9 bases). Deletions cut 4 bases from V and 3 bases from J, with 13 bases between. CDR1 MNHEY and CDR2 SVGAGI come from the germline V gene. The CDR3 length is 14 residues. The CDR3 sequence is CASSLAGQGYEQYF. The CDR3 nucleotides read TGTGCCAGCAGTTTAGCGGGACAGGGCTACGAGCAGTACTTC.

The genes are TRBV14 and TRBJ2-3; 7 bases agree with TRBD1. Trimming at V came to 4 bases and at J to 3 bases, leaving 10 bases not matched to a gene. This CDR3 has 16 amino acids. Germline CDR1 and CDR2: SGHDN and FVKESK. The CDR3 loop reads CASSPRGGEGTDTQYF. The CDR3 DNA is TGTGCCAGCAGCCCTAGAGGGGGCGAGGGGACAGATACGCAGTATTTT.

The rearrangement uses TRBV14 and TRBJ2-1; D is undetermined. This CDR3 region has 12 residues. The V end was cut by 1 base, the J end by 15 bases, with 13 bases between. Germline V gives CDR1 SGHDN, CDR2 FVKESK. CDR3 protein: CASSQVRLSLFF. The CDR3, as DNA: TGTGCCAGCAGCCAAGTTCGGCTTAGTCTGTTCTTC.

J is TRBJ2-1 and V is TRBV7-9; the D is unclear. This CDR3 has 14 residues. Germline CDR1 SEHNR, CDR2 FQNEAQ (reference sequence). Trimming cost V 1 base and J 3 bases, with 7 bases left between them. CDR3 amino acids: CASSLDLRYNEQFF. The CDR3 DNA reads as TGTGCCAGCAGCTTAGACCTACGCTACAATGAGCAGTTCTTC.

The chain has TRBV19 and TRBJ1-3, with 9 bases lining up with TRBD1. J lost 4 bases, V lost 8 bases, and 3 bases had no gene match. Per germline, CDR1 LNHDA and CDR2 SQIVND (reference sequence). The CDR3 loop spans 13 amino acids. The CDR3 loop is CASWDRVGNTIYF. CDR3 DNA sequence: TGTGCCAGTTGGGACAGGGTGGGAAACACCATATATTTT.

The table lists this clone with a count of one. This chain uses TRBV5-1 with TRBJ1-3; D is ambiguous. Trimming cost V 0 bases and J 1 base, with 11 bases left between them. Looked up from germline, CDR1 is SGHRS and CDR2 is YFSETQ. This CDR3 has 16 residues. The CDR3 DNA is TGCGCCAGCAGCTTGGATGGGGTTGGGTCTGGAAACACCATATATTTT. It specifies CASSLDGVGSGNTIYF.

V usage is TRBV27 and J usage is TRBJ1-1, with TRBD1 as a possible D gene (6 bases). The CDR3 is 17 amino acids. Germline V gives CDR1 MNHEY, CDR2 SMNVEV (reference sequence). Trimming removed 3 bases from V and 0 bases from J, with 17 bases in between. Written as DNA, the CDR3 is TGTGCCAGCAGTTTCGACTACAGGGCCAAAATGAACACTGAAGCTTTCTTT. This translates into CASSFDYRAKMNTEAFF.

The CDR3 reads CASSGLGQGVYEQYF. Here the CDR3 DNA reads TGCGCCAGCAGCGGATTGGGACAGGGGGTTTACGAGCAGTACTTC. The chain employs TRBV5-1 and TRBJ2-7; the match to TRBD1 covers 11 bases. Trimming removed 4 bases from V and 4 bases from J; junction bases left unmatched: 7. Germline V CDR1 and CDR2: SGHRS, YFSETQ. There are 15 residues in the CDR3.

This clone was counted a single time. V is TRBV7-2 and J is TRBJ2-5; 9 bases align to TRBD1. Germline CDR1 reads SGHTA; CDR2 reads FQGNSA. The CDR3 is made up of 15 amino acids. V was clipped by 5 bases and J by 1 base; unmatched bases: 5. DNA of the CDR3: TGTGCCAGCAGCCTAATGGGACAGGGCCAAGAGACCCAGTACTTC. It yields the protein CASSLMGQGQETQYF.

The rearrangement uses TRBV5-5 and TRBJ1-5; D ambiguous. CDR1 is SGHKS and CDR2 is YYEKEE in the germline V gene (reference sequence). V was pared by 0 bases and J by 6 bases, with 10 bases between. The CDR3 length is 14 residues. The CDR3 coding sequence is TGTGCCAGCAGCTTGGCCTCTGTAAGTCAGCCCCAGCATTTT. Translating gives CASSLASVSQPQHF.

The V call is TRBV29-1, the J call TRBJ1-1, with a weak D call TRBD1 (6 bases). Between the trimmed V and J ends, which lost 4 bases and 1 base, there was a span of 13 bases. This CDR3 contains 14 residues. Per germline, CDR1 SQVTM and CDR2 ANQGSEA. The DNA for the CDR3 is TGCAGCGTTGTCCAATGGGGGGCGAACACTGAAGCTTTCTTT. Protein sequence: CSVVQWGANTEAFF. Variable domain in full (rest from reference TRBV29-1 and TRBJ1-1): SAVISQKPSRDICQRGTSLTIQCQVDSQVTMMFWYRQQPGQSLTLIATANQGSEATYESGFVIDKFPISRPNLTFSTLTVSNMSPEDSSIYLCSVVQWGANTEAFFGQGTRLTVV.

The CDR3 protein is CASSPRGSFNTGELFF. CDR3 DNA sequence: TGCGCCAGCAGCCCAAGGGGTTCTTTTAACACCGGGGAGCTGTTTTTT. The chain has TRBV4-3 and TRBJ2-2; D is possibly TRBD1 (5 bases). Germline CDR1 and CDR2: LGHNA and YSLEER. The CDR3 loop spans 16 amino acids. V lost 4 bases and J lost 2, with 14 bases in between.

This clone was found a few times. V usage is TRBV10-1 and J usage is TRBJ1-3; TRBD1 matches at 9 bases. V shed 0 bases, J shed 2 bases, and the junction held 2 bases outside the gene matches. Germline V gene sequence: CDR1 WNHNN, CDR2 SYGVQD (reference sequence). This CDR3 has 16 residues. The CDR3 coding sequence is TGCGCCAGCAGTGAGTCGACAGGGGGGACTGGAAACACCATATATTTT. Residues: CASSESTGGTGNTIYF.

This clone was picked up one time. The chain is built from TRBV5-1 and TRBJ1-1; TRBD1 aligns across 7 bases. V lost 2 bases, J lost 1 base, and 5 bases stayed unmatched. The germline V gene encodes CDR1 SGHRS and CDR2 YFSETQ. This CDR3 is 15 amino acids long. CDR3 sequence: CASSFRQGPNTEAFF. The CDR3, as DNA: TGCGCCAGCAGCTTTCGACAGGGTCCGAACACTGAAGCTTTCTTT.

This chain joins TRBV18 and TRBJ2-2, with D tentatively TRBD2 (5 bases). Germline V gene data show CDR1 as KGHSH and CDR2 as LQKENI. Trimming left V 4 bases short and J 2 bases short, with 11 bases between. The CDR3 extends over 15 amino acids. CDR3 sequence: CASSLTRINTGELFF. CDR3 bases: TGTGCCAGCTCACTAACTAGAATTAACACCGGGGAGCTGTTTTTT.

The rearrangement joins TRBV7-8 to TRBJ2-1; D is possibly TRBD1 or TRBD2 (5 bases each). The CDR3 has 15 amino acids. V dropped 5 bases and J dropped 8 bases, with 19 bases sitting between them. The germline V gene encodes CDR1 SGHVS and CDR2 FQNEAQ. CDR3 amino acids: CASSVGAVQQYEQFF. Here the CDR3 DNA reads TGTGCCAGCAGCGTCGGGGCGGTCCAGCAGTATGAGCAGTTCTTC.

V and J are TRBV7-9 and TRBJ2-4; D ambiguous. V was shortened by 1 base and J by 0 bases, with 10 bases between the two germline ends. The CDR3 consists of 16 residues. CDR1 SEHNR and CDR2 FQNEAQ come from the germline V gene (reference sequence). The CDR3 DNA follows: TGTGCCAGCAGCTTAGTTCGGACGGTAGCCAAAAACATTCAGTACTTC. Residues: CASSLVRTVAKNIQYF.

The chain joins TRBV7-9 to TRBJ1-1, with 7 bases fitting TRBD1. The trim removed 5 bases at V and 3 bases at J, leaving 3 bases unmatched. The germline V gene encodes CDR1 SEHNR and CDR2 FQNEAQ (reference sequence). There are 13 residues in the CDR3. CDR3 protein: CASSRQGDTEAFF. The CDR3 DNA follows: TGTGCCAGCAGCCGACAGGGAGACACTGAAGCTTTCTTT.